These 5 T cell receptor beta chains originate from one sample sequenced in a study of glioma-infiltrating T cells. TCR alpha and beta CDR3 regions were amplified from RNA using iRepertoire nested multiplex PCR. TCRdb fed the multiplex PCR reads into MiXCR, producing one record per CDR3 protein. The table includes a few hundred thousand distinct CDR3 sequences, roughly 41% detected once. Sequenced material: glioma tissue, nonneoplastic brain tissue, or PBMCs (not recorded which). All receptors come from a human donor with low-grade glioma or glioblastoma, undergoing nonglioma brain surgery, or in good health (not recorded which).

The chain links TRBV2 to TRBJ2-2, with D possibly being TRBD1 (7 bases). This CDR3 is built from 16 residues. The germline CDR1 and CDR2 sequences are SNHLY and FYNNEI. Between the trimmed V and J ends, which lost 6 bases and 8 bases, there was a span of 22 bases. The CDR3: CASRARGALSTGELFF. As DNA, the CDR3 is TGTGCCAGCAGGGCCAGGGGGGCTCTTTCTACAGGGGAGCTGTTTTTT. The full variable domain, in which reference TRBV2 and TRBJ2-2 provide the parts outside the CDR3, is EPEVTQTPSHQVTQMGQEVILRCVPISNHLYFYWYRQILGQKVEFLVSFYNNEISEKSEIFDDQFSVERPDGSNFTLKIRSTKLEDSAMYFCASRARGALSTGELFFGEGSRLTVL.

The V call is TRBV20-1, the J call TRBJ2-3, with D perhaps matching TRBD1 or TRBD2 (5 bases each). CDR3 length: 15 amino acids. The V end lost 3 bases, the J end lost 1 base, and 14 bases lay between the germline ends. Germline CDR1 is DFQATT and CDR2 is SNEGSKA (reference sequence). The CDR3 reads CSASGTPEGTDTQYF. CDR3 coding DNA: TGCAGTGCTAGCGGGACCCCGGAAGGCACAGATACGCAGTATTTT.

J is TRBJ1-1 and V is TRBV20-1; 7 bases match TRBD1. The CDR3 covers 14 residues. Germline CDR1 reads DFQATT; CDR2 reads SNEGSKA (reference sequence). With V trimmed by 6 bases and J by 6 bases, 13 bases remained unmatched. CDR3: CSARIRGSRAEAFF. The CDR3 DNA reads TGCAGTGCCCGGATCAGGGGGTCTAGGGCTGAAGCTTTCTTT.

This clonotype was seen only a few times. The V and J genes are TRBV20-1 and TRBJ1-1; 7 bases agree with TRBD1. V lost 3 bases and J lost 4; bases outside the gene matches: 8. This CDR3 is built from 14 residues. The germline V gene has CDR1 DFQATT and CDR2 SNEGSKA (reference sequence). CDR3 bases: TGCAGTGCTAGGGATTATGGACAGGCCACTGAAGCTTTCTTT. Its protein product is CSARDYGQATEAFF.

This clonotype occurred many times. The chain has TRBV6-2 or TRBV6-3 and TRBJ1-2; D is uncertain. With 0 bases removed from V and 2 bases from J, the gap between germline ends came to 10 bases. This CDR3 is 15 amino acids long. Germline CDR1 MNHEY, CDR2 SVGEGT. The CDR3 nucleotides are TGTGCCAGCAGTTACTCGATCCTGGGGAACTATGGCTACACCTTC. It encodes CASSYSILGNYGYTF.